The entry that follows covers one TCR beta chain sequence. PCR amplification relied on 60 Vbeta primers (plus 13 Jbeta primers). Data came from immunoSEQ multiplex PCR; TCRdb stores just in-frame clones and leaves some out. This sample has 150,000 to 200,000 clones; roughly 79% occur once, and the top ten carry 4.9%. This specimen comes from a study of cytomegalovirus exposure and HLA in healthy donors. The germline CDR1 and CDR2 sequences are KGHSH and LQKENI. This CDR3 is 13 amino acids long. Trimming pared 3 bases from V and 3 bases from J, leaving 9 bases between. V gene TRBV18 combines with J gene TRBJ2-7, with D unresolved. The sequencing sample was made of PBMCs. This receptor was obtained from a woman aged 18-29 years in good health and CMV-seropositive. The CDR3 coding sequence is TGTGCCAGCTCACCTCTGCCAGACTACGAGCAGTACTTC. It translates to CASSPLPDYEQYF.